One sample yielded the 21 T cell receptor beta chains listed below, sequenced in a study of T cells in localized non-small cell lung cancer. Sequenced by immunoSEQ multiplex PCR; TCRdb stores in-frame clones only, minus some. This table holds about 3,000 clones, roughly 29% found once. This sample comprised lung tumor tissue, obtained before any cancer treatment. The receptors shown here come from a male donor aged 60 or over with stage I lung adenocarcinoma.

In its sample, this clone was seen a few times. The chain is built from TRBV6-8 and TRBJ2-7; tentatively, D is TRBD1 or TRBD2 (5 bases each). The CDR3 is 13 amino acids. V was trimmed by 1 base and J by 4 bases, leaving 8 bases between them. The germline V gene encodes CDR1 MNHGY and CDR2 SAAAGT. DNA of the CDR3: TGTGCCAGCAGTTACTGGGACGGGTACGAGCAGTACTTC. It yields the protein CASSYWDGYEQYF.

Only a few counts were recorded for this clone. V gene TRBV19 combines with J gene TRBJ2-1; no definite D call. Germline V CDR1 and CDR2: LNHDA, SQIVND (reference sequence). V lost 4 bases and J 5 bases, leaving 15 bases between the germline ends. This CDR3 has 15 amino acids. CDR3 sequence reads: CASSTLGAFHNEQFF. CDR3 nucleotides: TGTGCCAGTAGTACCCTTGGAGCCTTCCACAATGAGCAGTTCTTC.

CDR3 sequence reads: CASSALGGQGNEKLFF. The CDR3 bases are TGTGCCAGCAGCGCTCTGGGTGGACAGGGAAATGAAAAACTGTTTTTT. The chain has TRBV25-1 and TRBJ1-4, with 8 bases fitting TRBD1. The V segment lost 6 bases and the J segment 5 bases; nucleotides outside the gene matches: 11. The CDR3 is made up of 16 amino acids. Germline-derived CDR1 and CDR2 are MGHDK and SYGVNS.

The chain uses TRBV7-1 and TRBJ1-1; D is ambiguous. TRBV7-1 is given ORF status, its function remaining uncertain. Trimming stripped 4 bases from V and 2 bases from J, with 8 bases between. CDR3 size: 13 residues. The CDR3 coding sequence is TGTGCCAGCAGCTTACAAAGAAACACTGAAGCTTTCTTT. This codes for CASSLQRNTEAFF.

The chain employs TRBV6-9 and TRBJ2-3; D is possibly TRBD2 (6 bases). CDR1 is MNHGY, CDR2 SVAAGI, per germline. V was pared by 3 bases and J by 1 base, with 17 bases between. CDR3 length equals 17 residues. The CDR3 nucleotides are TGTGCCAGCAGTTACACGGGACTCAGGGAGGGCACAGATACGCAGTATTTT. Its translation: CASSYTGLREGTDTQYF.

There are a few counts of this clone. The chain carries TRBV7-8 and TRBJ2-1, with D unresolved. Germline V gene sequence: CDR1 SGHVS, CDR2 FQNEAQ. The CDR3 is made up of 13 amino acids. The germline V and J ends were trimmed by 0 bases and 6 bases, with 6 bases remaining between them. The CDR3, as DNA: TGTGCCAGCAGCTTAGCAAACAGCAATGAGCAGTTCTTC. Translation gives CASSLANSNEQFF.

This clone is labeled medium-sized (0.01 to 0.1%). The V and J genes are TRBV4-1 and TRBJ2-2, with TRBD1 identical over 8 bases. The germline CDR1 and CDR2 sequences are MGHRA and YSYEKL. V lost 2 bases to trimming and J lost 6 bases; unmatched junction nucleotides: 11. This CDR3 is 17 amino acids long. This chain's CDR3 is CASSQRTGSVQSGELFF. The CDR3 DNA sequence: TGCGCCAGCAGCCAACGGACAGGGTCGGTGCAGTCCGGGGAGCTGTTTTTT.

This clone appeared a few times. The gene calls are TRBV18 and TRBJ1-5, with 8 positions matching TRBD1. Germline CDR1 reads KGHSH; CDR2 reads LQKENI. The CDR3 is 16 amino acids. V was clipped by 3 bases and J by 5 bases; unmatched bases: 9. The CDR3 DNA reads as TGTGCCAGCTCACCCCCAGGACAGGGAGGCGATCAGCCCCAGCATTTT. It codes for CASSPPGQGGDQPQHF.

The CDR3 region is CASRGYNSYEQYF. The CDR3 bases are TGTGCCAGCAGAGGATACAATAGCTACGAGCAGTACTTC. J is TRBJ2-7 and V is TRBV27; D is undetermined. V lost 6 bases to trimming and J lost 3 bases, with 12 bases between them. Germline CDR1 reads MNHEY; CDR2 reads SMNVEV (reference sequence). The length of the CDR3 is 13 residues.

This sequence joins TRBV12-5 and TRBJ2-3; D is unresolved. The CDR3 covers 15 residues. Germline CDR1 LGHNT, CDR2 FRNRAP. V was shortened by 6 bases and J by 2 bases, with 15 bases between the two germline ends. The CDR3 loop is CASGMPGFFTDTQYF. The CDR3 DNA sequence: TGTGCTAGTGGCATGCCCGGGTTCTTCACAGATACGCAGTATTTT. Based on the CDR3 plus reference TRBV12-5 and TRBJ2-3, the full variable domain is DARVTQTPRHKVTEMGQEVTMRCQPILGHNTVFWYRQTMMQGLELLAYFRNRAPLDDSGMPKDRFSAEMPDATLATLKIQPSEPRDSAVYFCASGMPGFFTDTQYFGPGTRLTVL.

This chain joins TRBV6-7 and TRBJ2-7; D not resolved. TRBV6-7 is sorted into the ORF group, with uncertain function. With 6 bases removed from V and 6 bases from J, the gap between germline ends came to 12 bases. The CDR3 is 12 amino acids. The CDR3 nucleotides read TGTGCCAGCAGCTCTGAAGCGTCCGAGCAGTACTTC. Its translation is CASSSEASEQYF.

V gene TRBV5-1 combines with J gene TRBJ2-1, with 14 bases identical to TRBD2. Per the germline V gene, CDR1 is SGHRS and CDR2 is YFSETQ. The CDR3 loop spans 16 amino acids. The junction had 6 bases not matched to a gene; V was cut back by 4 bases and J by 6 bases. CDR3 residues: CASSKGTSGSSNEQFF. In DNA form, the CDR3 reads TGCGCCAGCAGCAAAGGGACTAGCGGGAGTAGCAATGAGCAGTTCTTC.

The J gene is TRBJ2-1, the V gene TRBV19; 14 nucleotides line up with TRBD2. This CDR3 comprises 18 residues. From germline, CDR1 is LNHDA and CDR2 SQIVND (reference sequence). V dropped 6 bases and J dropped 0; count of bases not matched to a gene: 7. The CDR3 nucleotides read TGTGCCAGTAGAAGGACTAGCGGGGGGCAGAGCTCCTACAATGAGCAGTTCTTC. It is translated as CASRRTSGGQSSYNEQFF.

This clone was counted between two and nine times. The chain uses TRBV15 and TRBJ2-5; D is uncertain. The length of the CDR3 is 14 residues. In germline, CDR1 is LNHNV, CDR2 YYDKDF (reference sequence). Trimming pared 5 bases from V and 0 bases from J, leaving 10 bases between. This chain's CDR3 is CATSWRRDQETQYF. Here the CDR3 DNA reads TGTGCCACCAGCTGGAGACGGGACCAAGAGACCCAGTACTTC.

This sequence joins TRBV18 and TRBJ1-2; D is ambiguous. Germline V gene lookup returns CDR1 KGHSH and CDR2 LQKENI. CDR3 length: 17 residues. V gave up 1 base and J gave up 1 base, with 16 bases separating them. DNA for the CDR3: TGTGCCAGCTCACCACGCCGGAGGACCGGGGATAACTATGGCTACACCTTC. This codes for CASSPRRRTGDNYGYTF.

This clone was seen a handful of times. The J gene is TRBJ2-2, the V gene TRBV2; TRBD1 matches 7 bases. With V trimmed by 6 bases and J by 6 bases, 7 bases remained unmatched. Per the germline V gene, CDR1 is SNHLY and CDR2 is FYNNEI. The CDR3 has 14 residues. The CDR3 here is CASRAGTEAGELFF. In nucleotides, the CDR3 is TGTGCCAGCAGAGCCGGGACAGAAGCCGGGGAGCTGTTTTTT.

The rearrangement uses TRBV11-3 and TRBJ2-3; 7 bases map to TRBD1. V gave up 5 bases and J gave up 0 bases; unmatched junction bases: 17. The CDR3 loop spans 19 amino acids. Germline V CDR1 and CDR2: SGHNT, YENEEA. CDR3 region: CASSPTGTAATTSTDTQYF. DNA of the CDR3: TGTGCCAGCAGCCCCACCGGGACAGCCGCCACCACTAGCACAGATACGCAGTATTTT.

The rearrangement links TRBV9 to TRBJ1-1; 7 positions agree with TRBD1. The length of the CDR3 is 13 residues. Germline loops: CDR1 SGDLS, CDR2 YYNGEE. J gave up 5 bases and V 4 bases, and 5 bases lay outside the gene matches. The CDR3 is CASSIQGVTEAFF. The DNA of the CDR3 is TGTGCCAGCAGCATTCAGGGGGTGACTGAAGCTTTCTTT.

This clone was seen once. The chain is built from TRBV29-1 and TRBJ2-7; 10 bases match TRBD1. CDR1 SQVTM and CDR2 ANQGSEA come from the germline V gene. The CDR3 sequence is 12 residues long. Trimming cost V 6 bases and J 5 bases; bases outside gene matches: 4. The CDR3 is CSVAGQGHEQYF. The CDR3 DNA reads as TGCAGCGTCGCGGGACAGGGGCACGAGCAGTACTTC.

The chain combines TRBV28 with TRBJ1-2; D gene uncertain. This CDR3 spans 14 amino acids. Germline V gene data show CDR1 as MDHEN and CDR2 as SYDVKM. Trimming took 2 bases from V and 4 from J, leaving 11 bases between them. CDR3 residues: CASSLDGPRYGYTF. In DNA, the CDR3 is TGTGCCAGCAGTTTAGACGGGCCCCGCTATGGCTACACCTTC.

This clone was seen a handful of times. This sequence joins TRBV19 and TRBJ1-2, with 7 bases lining up with TRBD1. Germline V lookup: CDR1 LNHDA, CDR2 SQIVND (reference sequence). Trimming took 3 bases from V and 5 from J; bases not matched to a gene: 3. The CDR3 sequence is 13 residues long. The CDR3 DNA reads as TGTGCCAGTAGTATTGACAGGGAGTATGGCTACACCTTC. This encodes CASSIDREYGYTF.